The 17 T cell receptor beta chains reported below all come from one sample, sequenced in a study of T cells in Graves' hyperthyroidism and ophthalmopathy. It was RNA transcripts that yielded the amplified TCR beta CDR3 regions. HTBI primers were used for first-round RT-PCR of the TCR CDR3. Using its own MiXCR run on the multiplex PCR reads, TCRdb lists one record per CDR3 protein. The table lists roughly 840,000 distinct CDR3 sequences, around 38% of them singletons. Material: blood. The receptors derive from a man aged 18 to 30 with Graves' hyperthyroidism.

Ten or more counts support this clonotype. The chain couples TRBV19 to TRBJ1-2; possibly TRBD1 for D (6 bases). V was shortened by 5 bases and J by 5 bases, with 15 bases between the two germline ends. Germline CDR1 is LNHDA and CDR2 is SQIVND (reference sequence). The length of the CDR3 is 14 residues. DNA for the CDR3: TGTGCCAGTAGTCGAGGGGGGCCGGAGTATGGCTACACCTTC. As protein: CASSRGGPEYGYTF. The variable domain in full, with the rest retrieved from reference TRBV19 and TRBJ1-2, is DGGITQSPKYLFRKEGQNVTLSCEQNLNHDAMYWYRQDPGQGLRLIYYSQIVNDFQKGDIAEGYSVSREKKESFPLTVTSAQKNPTAFYLCASSRGGPEYGYTFGSGTRLTVV.

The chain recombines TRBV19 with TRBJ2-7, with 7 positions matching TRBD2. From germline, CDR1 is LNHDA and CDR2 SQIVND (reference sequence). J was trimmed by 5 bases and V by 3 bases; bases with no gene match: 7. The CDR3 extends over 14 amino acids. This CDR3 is CASSIGQGGDEQYF. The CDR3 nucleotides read TGTGCCAGTAGTATCGGGCAGGGAGGGGACGAGCAGTACTTC.

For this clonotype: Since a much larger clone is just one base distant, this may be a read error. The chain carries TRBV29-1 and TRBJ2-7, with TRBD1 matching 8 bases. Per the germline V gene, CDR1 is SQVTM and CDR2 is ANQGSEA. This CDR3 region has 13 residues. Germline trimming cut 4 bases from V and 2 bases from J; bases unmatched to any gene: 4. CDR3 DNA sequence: TGCAGCGTTGTTCCACAGGGGGCCTACGAGCAGTACTTC. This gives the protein CSVVPQGAYEQYF.

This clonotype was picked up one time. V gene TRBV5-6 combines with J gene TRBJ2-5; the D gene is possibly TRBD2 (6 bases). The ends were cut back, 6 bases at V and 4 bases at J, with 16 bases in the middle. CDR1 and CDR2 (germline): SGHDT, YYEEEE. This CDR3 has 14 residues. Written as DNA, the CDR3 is TGTGCCAGCAACTTATATTCCGGGGGAGAGACCCAGTACTTC. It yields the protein CASNLYSGGETQYF.

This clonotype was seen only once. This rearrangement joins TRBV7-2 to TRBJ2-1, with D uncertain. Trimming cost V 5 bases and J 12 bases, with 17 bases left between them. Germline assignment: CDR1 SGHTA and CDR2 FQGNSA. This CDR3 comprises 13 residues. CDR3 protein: CASSPTSGARQFF. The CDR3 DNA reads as TGTGCCAGCAGCCCAACGTCTGGCGCCAGGCAGTTCTTC.

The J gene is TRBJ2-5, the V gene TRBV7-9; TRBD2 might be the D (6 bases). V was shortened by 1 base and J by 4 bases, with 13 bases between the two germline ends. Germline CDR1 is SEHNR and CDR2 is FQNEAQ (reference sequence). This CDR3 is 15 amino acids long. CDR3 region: CASSLGIPAGETQYF. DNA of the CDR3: TGTGCCAGCAGCTTAGGAATTCCAGCGGGAGAGACCCAGTACTTC.

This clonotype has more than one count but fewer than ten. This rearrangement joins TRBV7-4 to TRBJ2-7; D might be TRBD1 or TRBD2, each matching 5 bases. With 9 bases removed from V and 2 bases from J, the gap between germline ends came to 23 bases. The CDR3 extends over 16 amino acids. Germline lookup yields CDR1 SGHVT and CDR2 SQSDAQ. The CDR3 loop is CASTGPFTLSAYEQYF. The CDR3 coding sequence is TGTGCCAGTACGGGACCCTTCACCCTCTCGGCCTACGAGCAGTACTTC.

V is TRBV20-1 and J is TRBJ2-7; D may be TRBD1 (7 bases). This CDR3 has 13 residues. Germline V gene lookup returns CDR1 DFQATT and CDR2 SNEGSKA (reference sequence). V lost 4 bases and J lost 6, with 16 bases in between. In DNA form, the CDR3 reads TGCAGTGCTACCCGAAGACAGGGACTCGAGCAGTACTTC. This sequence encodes CSATRRQGLEQYF.

In nucleotides, the CDR3 is TGCAGCGGTGCCCAGACAATACAGGGGGCGGACGGCTACACCTTC. This codes for CSGAQTIQGADGYTF. The chain uses TRBV29-1 and TRBJ1-2; 9 bases align to TRBD1. The germline CDR1 and CDR2 sequences are SQVTM and ANQGSEA. There are 15 residues in the CDR3. Losses at the gene ends were 7 bases for V and 8 bases for J; bases not matched to a gene: 17.

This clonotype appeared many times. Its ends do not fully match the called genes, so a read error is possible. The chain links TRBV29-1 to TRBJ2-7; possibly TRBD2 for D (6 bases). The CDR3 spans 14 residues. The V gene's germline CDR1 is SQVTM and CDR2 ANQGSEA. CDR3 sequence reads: CSVEDPRDLGRMAF. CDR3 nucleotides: TGCAGCGTTGAAGACCCCCGGGACTTGGGTCGGATGGCCTTC.

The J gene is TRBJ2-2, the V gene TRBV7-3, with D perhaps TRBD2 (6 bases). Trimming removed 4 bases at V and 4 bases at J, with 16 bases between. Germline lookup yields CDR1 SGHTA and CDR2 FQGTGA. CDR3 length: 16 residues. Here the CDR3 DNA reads TGTGCCAGCAGCTCATCAGCGGGCCAGGGCACCGGGGAGCTGTTTTTT. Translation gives CASSSSAGQGTGELFF.

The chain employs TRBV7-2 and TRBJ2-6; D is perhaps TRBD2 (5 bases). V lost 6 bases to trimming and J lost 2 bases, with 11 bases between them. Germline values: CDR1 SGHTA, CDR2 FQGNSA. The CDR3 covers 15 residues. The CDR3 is CASSPGWAGANVLTF. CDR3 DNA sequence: TGTGCCAGCAGTCCGGGATGGGCTGGGGCCAACGTCCTGACTTTC. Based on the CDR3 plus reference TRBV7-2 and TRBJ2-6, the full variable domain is GAGVSQSPSNKVTEKGKDVELRCDPISGHTALYWYRQSLGQGLEFLIYFQGNSAPDKSGLPSDRFSAERTGGSVSTLTIQRTQQEDSAVYLCASSPGWAGANVLTFGAGSRLTVL.

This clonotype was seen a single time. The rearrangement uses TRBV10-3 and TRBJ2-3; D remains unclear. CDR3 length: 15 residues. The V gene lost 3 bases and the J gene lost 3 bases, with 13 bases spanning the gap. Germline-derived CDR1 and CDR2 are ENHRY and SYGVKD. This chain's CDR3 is CAISEWTARTDTQYF. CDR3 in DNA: TGTGCCATCAGTGAATGGACCGCGAGAACAGATACGCAGTATTTT.

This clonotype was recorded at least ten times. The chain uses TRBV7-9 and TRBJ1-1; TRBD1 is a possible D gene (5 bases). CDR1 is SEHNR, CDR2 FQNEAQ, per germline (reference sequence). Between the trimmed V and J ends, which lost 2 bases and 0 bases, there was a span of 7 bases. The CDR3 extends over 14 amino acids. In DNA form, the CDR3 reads TGTGCCAGCAGCTTAAGGGGCCTGAACACTGAAGCTTTCTTT. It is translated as CASSLRGLNTEAFF.

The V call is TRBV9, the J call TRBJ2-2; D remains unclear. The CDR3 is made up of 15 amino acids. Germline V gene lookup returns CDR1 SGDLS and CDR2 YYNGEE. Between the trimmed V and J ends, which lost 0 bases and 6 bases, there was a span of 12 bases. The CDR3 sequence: CASSVDGSTPGELFF. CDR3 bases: TGTGCCAGCAGCGTAGATGGCTCCACGCCCGGGGAGCTGTTTTTT. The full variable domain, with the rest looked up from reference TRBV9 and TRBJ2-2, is DSGVTQTPKHLITATGQRVTLRCSPRSGDLSVYWYQQSLDQGLQFLIQYYNGEERAKGNILERFSAQQFPDLHSELNLSSLELGDSALYFCASSVDGSTPGELFFGEGSRLTVL.

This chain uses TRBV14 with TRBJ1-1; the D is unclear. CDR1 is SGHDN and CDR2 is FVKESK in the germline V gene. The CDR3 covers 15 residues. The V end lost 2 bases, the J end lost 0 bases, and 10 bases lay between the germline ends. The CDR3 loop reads CASSQKKVLNTEAFF. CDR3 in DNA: TGTGCCAGCAGCCAAAAAAAGGTCCTGAACACTGAAGCTTTCTTT.

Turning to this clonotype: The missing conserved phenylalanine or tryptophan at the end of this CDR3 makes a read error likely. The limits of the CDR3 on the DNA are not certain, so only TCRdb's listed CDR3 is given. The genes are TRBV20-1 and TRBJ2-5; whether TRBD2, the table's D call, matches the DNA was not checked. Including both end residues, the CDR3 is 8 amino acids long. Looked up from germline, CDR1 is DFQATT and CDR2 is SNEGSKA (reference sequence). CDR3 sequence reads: CSARNQWE.